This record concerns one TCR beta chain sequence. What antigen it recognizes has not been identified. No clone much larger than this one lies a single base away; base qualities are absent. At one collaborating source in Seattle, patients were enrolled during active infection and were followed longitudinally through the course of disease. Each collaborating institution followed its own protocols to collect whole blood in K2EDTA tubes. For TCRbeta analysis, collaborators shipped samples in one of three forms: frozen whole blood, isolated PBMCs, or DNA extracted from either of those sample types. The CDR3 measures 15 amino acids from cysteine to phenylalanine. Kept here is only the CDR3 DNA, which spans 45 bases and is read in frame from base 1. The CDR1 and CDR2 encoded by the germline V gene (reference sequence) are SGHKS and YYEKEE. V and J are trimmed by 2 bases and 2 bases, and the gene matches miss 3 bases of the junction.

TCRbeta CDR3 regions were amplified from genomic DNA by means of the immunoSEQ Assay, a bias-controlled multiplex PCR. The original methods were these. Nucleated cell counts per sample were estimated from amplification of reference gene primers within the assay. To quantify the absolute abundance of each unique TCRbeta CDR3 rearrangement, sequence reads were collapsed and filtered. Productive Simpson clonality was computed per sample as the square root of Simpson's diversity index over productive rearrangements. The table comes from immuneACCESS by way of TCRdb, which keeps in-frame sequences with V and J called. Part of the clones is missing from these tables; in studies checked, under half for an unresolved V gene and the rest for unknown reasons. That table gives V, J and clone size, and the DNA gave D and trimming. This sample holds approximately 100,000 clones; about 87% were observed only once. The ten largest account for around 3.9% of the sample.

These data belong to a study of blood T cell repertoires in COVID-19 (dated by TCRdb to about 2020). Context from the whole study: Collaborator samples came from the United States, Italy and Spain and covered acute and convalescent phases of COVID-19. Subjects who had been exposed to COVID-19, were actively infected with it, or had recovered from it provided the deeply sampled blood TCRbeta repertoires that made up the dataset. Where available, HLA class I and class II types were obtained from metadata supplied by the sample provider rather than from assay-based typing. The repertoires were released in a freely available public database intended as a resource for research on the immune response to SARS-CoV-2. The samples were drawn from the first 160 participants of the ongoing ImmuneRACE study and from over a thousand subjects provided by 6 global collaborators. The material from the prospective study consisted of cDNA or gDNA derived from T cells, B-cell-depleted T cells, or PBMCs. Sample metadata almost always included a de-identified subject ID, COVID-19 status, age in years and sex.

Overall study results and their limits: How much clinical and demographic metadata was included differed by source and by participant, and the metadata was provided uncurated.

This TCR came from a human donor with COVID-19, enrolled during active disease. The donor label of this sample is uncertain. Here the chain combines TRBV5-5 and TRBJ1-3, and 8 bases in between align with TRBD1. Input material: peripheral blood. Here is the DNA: TGTGCCAGCAGCTTTCGGACAGGGCCTGGAAACACCATATATTTT. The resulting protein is CASSFRTGPGNTIYF.